One sample yielded the 21 T cell receptor beta chains listed below, sequenced in a study of T cells in Graves' hyperthyroidism and ophthalmopathy. From RNA transcripts, TCR beta CDR3 regions were amplified. First-round RT-PCR of the TCR CDR3 relied on the HTBI primer set. TCRdb called the multiplex PCR reads again in MiXCR, with one record for every CDR3 protein. This repertoire shows some 350,000 distinct CDR3 sequences, about a fifth found once; its top ten account for about 3.5%. Sequencing was carried out using blood. The origin of the receptors is a young woman with Graves' hyperthyroidism.

This clonotype was observed at least ten times. The chain links TRBV20-1 to TRBJ2-7; 7 nucleotides agree with TRBD1. In germline, CDR1 is DFQATT, CDR2 SNEGSKA (reference sequence). Germline trimming cut 4 bases from V and 2 bases from J; bases unmatched to any gene: 14. The CDR3 is made up of 16 amino acids. The CDR3 nucleotides read TGCAGTGCTAAAAGTATACTTACAGGGGCCCCCTACGAGCAGTACTTC. Its protein is CSAKSILTGAPYEQYF.

Many counts were recorded for this clonotype. The chain has TRBV29-1 and TRBJ1-3; D call uncertain. The V end lost 3 bases, the J end lost 0 bases, and 12 bases lay between the germline ends. The germline V gene encodes CDR1 SQVTM and CDR2 ANQGSEA. CDR3 length: 15 amino acids. The CDR3 here is CSVDQDSSSGNTIYF. CDR3 nucleotides: TGCAGCGTTGATCAGGACTCGAGCTCTGGAAACACCATATATTTT.

This clonotype was observed at least ten times. V gene TRBV30 combines with J gene TRBJ2-5; weak D call: TRBD1 (6 bases). The CDR3 totals 14 residues. The germline gives CDR1 GTSNPN, CDR2 SVGIG (reference sequence). V shed 3 bases and J shed 5 bases, with 16 bases lying between them. DNA of the CDR3: TGTGCCTGGAGCGAACAGGGAATTGGGGAGACCCAGTACTTC. Protein: CAWSEQGIGETQYF.

This clonotype was observed at least ten times. The gene calls are TRBV6-5 and TRBJ2-5, with TRBD2 matching 15 bases. Germline CDR1 reads MNHEY; CDR2 reads SVGAGI. Germline trimming cut 6 bases from V and 5 bases from J; bases unmatched to any gene: 7. The CDR3 consists of 16 residues. The DNA for the CDR3 is TGTGCCAGCAGCTGGGGACTAGCGGGGGGTAGTGAGACCCAGTACTTC. Its translation: CASSWGLAGGSETQYF.

Regarding this clonotype: Mismatch with germline at one junction end may stem from a read error. V and J are TRBV6-1 and TRBJ2-2; 7 bases fit TRBD2. This CDR3 is built from 11 residues. Germline CDR1 reads MNHNS; CDR2 reads SASEGT. The CDR3, as DNA: TGCGGGAGGCATTCTACCGGGGAGCTGTTTTTT. It is translated as CGRHSTGELFF.

Worth noting for this clonotype: In this CDR3 the conserved last residue, phenylalanine or tryptophan, is missing, so a read error is likely. This chain links TRBV29-1 with TRBJ1-2; TRBD1 aligns across 10 bases. CDR1 is SQVTM and CDR2 is ANQGSEA in the germline V gene. The CDR3 length is 14 residues. The J segment lost 5 bases and the V segment lost 3 bases, leaving 6 bases of the junction unmatched. The CDR3 nucleotides are TGCAGCGTTGACCTGGGACAGGGGCCGTATGGCTACACCTAC. Translation: CSVDLGQGPYGYTY.

As regards this clonotype: A much larger clone lies a single base off, so this may be a read error. V usage is TRBV6-1 and J usage is TRBJ1-5; no clear D. The CDR3 extends over 11 amino acids. Per the germline V gene, CDR1 is MNHNS and CDR2 is SASEGT. CDR3 nucleotide sequence: TGTGCCAGCAGCGATAATCAGCCCCAGCGTTTT. The encoded protein is CASSDNQPQRF.

This clonotype showed up many times. CDR3 bases: TGTGCCAGCAGTTTACGACCCTGGACAGGGGGCCCCCTTAACACCGGGGAGCTGTTTTTT. Translated: CASSLRPWTGGPLNTGELFF. V usage is TRBV28 and J usage is TRBJ2-2, with 11 bases aligning to TRBD1. CDR3 length equals 20 residues. CDR1 and CDR2 (germline): MDHEN, SYDVKM. V gave up 2 bases and J gave up 2 bases; unmatched junction bases: 13.

This rearrangement joins TRBV7-8 to TRBJ2-7; possibly TRBD1 or TRBD2 for D (5 bases each). CDR3 length equals 14 residues. Germline CDR1 is SGHVS and CDR2 is FQNEAQ. Trimming removed 4 bases at V and 3 bases at J, with 13 bases between. The CDR3 region has the DNA TGTGCCAGCAGCTCCGGGACGGTATACTACGAGCAGTACTTC. Its translation is CASSSGTVYYEQYF.

The sample holds a few counts of this clonotype. The chain recombines TRBV10-3 with TRBJ2-5; 7 bases match TRBD1. The CDR3 has 14 residues. Germline lookup yields CDR1 ENHRY and CDR2 SYGVKD. V lost 10 bases and J lost 1; bases outside the gene matches: 9. CDR3 DNA sequence: TGTGCCACCCGACAGGGTAGAGGCCAAGAGACCCAGTACTTC. Amino acid sequence: CATRQGRGQETQYF.

The V gene is TRBV11-2, the J gene TRBJ1-5; perhaps TRBD1 as D (6 bases). The CDR3 contains 17 residues. Deletions cut 5 bases from V and 4 bases from J, with 21 bases between. Looked up from germline, CDR1 is SGHAT and CDR2 is FQNNGV. This CDR3 is CASSPLGQSGANQPQHF. CDR3 DNA sequence: TGTGCCAGCAGCCCCCTTGGACAGTCGGGAGCAAATCAGCCCCAGCATTTT.

At least ten counts were recorded for this clonotype. The chain couples TRBV14 to TRBJ1-1; D call uncertain. Deletions cut 1 base from V and 0 bases from J, with 12 bases between. The length of the CDR3 is 16 residues. Looked up from germline, CDR1 is SGHDN and CDR2 is FVKESK. The CDR3 here is CASSQGGWFMNTEAFF. As DNA, the CDR3 is TGTGCCAGCAGCCAAGGTGGGTGGTTCATGAACACTGAAGCTTTCTTT.

The chain joins TRBV10-3 to TRBJ2-5; either TRBD1 or TRBD2 may fit D (5 bases each). The V gene lost 3 bases and the J gene lost 5 bases, with 16 bases spanning the gap. Germline V gives CDR1 ENHRY, CDR2 SYGVKD. The CDR3 is made up of 15 amino acids. The CDR3 bases are TGTGCCATCAGTGATCCCGGGGCCAGCTCTGAGACCCAGTACTTC. Its translation: CAISDPGASSETQYF.

This clonotype was recorded at least ten times. V gene TRBV6-2 or TRBV6-3 combines with J gene TRBJ1-1; 7 bases line up with TRBD1. V lost 3 bases, J lost 11 bases, and 9 bases stayed unmatched. The CDR3 loop spans 13 amino acids. Germline V gene data show CDR1 as MNHEY and CDR2 as SVGEGT. Here the CDR3 DNA reads TGTGCCAGCAGTTATTTCAGGGGGTGGTCCGCTTTCTTT. It encodes CASSYFRGWSAFF.

This clonotype was recorded at least ten times. The chain employs TRBV7-8 and TRBJ2-7; 11 positions match TRBD2. The CDR3 loop spans 16 amino acids. V lost 5 bases to trimming and J lost 5 bases; unmatched junction nucleotides: 11. The germline V gene encodes CDR1 SGHVS and CDR2 FQNEAQ. The CDR3 loop is CASSRDRLAGRHEQYF. The CDR3 DNA follows: TGTGCCAGCAGCCGCGATAGACTAGCGGGGAGACACGAGCAGTACTTC. Looking up the rest from reference TRBV7-8 and TRBJ2-7 gives the full variable domain: GAGVSQSPRYKVAKRGQDVALRCDPISGHVSLFWYQQALGQGPEFLTYFQNEAQLDKSGLPSDRFFAERPEGSVSTLKIQRTQQEDSAVYLCASSRDRLAGRHEQYFGPGTRLTVT.

This clonotype was seen repeatedly, ten times or more. This rearrangement joins TRBV10-2 to TRBJ2-7, with 9 bases that match TRBD2. CDR1 and CDR2 (germline): WSHSY, SAAADI. The ends lost 8 bases at V and 1 base at J; junction bases unmatched: 9. This CDR3 is built from 15 residues. CDR3 DNA: TGCGCCAGCTACGGACTAGCGTACAATTCCTACGAGCAGTACTTC. Protein sequence: CASYGLAYNSYEQYF.

The rearrangement uses TRBV10-3 and TRBJ2-7; D possibly matches TRBD1 or TRBD2 (5 bases each). The CDR3 is 11 amino acids. Looked up from germline, CDR1 is ENHRY and CDR2 is SYGVKD. Trimming removed 2 bases at V and 6 bases at J, with 5 bases between. The DNA for the CDR3 is TGTGCCATCAGTGAGGGGGGCGAGCAGTACTTC. This encodes CAISEGGEQYF.

In this sample, this clonotype turned up many times. The V gene is TRBV20-1, the J gene TRBJ1-1; TRBD1 matches 7 bases. V lost 0 bases and J lost 0; bases outside the gene matches: 7. Germline CDR1 and CDR2: DFQATT and SNEGSKA (reference sequence). The CDR3 has 16 amino acids. The CDR3: CSARDPGDSVNTEAFF. CDR3 coding DNA: TGCAGTGCTAGAGATCCTGGGGACAGTGTGAACACTGAAGCTTTCTTT.

This clonotype was observed at least ten times. V gene TRBV7-9 combines with J gene TRBJ2-6; a possible D gene is TRBD1 (6 bases). CDR3 length: 15 residues. CDR1 is SEHNR, CDR2 FQNEAQ, per germline (reference sequence). Between the trimmed V and J ends, which lost 5 bases and 0 bases, there was a span of 8 bases. CDR3 residues: CASSKGGSGANVLTF. Here the CDR3 DNA reads TGTGCCAGCAGCAAAGGGGGCTCTGGGGCCAACGTCCTGACTTTC.

This clonotype showed up many times. This chain connects TRBV6-2 or TRBV6-3 to TRBJ1-5, with D tentatively TRBD1 (5 bases). The CDR3 runs to 14 residues. CDR1 is MNHEY and CDR2 is SVGEGT in the germline V gene. V lost 7 bases and J lost 2, with 12 bases in between. CDR3 DNA sequence: TGTGCCAGCACCAAAGCGGGGGGCAATCAGCCCCAGCATTTT. Residues: CASTKAGGNQPQHF.

This clonotype has at least ten counts. A much more abundant neighbour one base away suggests this may be a read error. The chain is built from TRBV28 and TRBJ2-5; D might be TRBD1 or TRBD2, each matching 5 bases. The CDR3 runs 17 residues. Per the germline V gene, CDR1 is MDHEN and CDR2 is SYDVKM. V lost 5 bases to trimming and J lost 7 bases, with 26 bases between them. The CDR3 sequence: CASSPRDLLASKGTQYF. The CDR3 nucleotides are TGTGCCAGCAGTCCGAGGGACCTCTTAGCATCCAAAGGGACCCAGTACTTC.